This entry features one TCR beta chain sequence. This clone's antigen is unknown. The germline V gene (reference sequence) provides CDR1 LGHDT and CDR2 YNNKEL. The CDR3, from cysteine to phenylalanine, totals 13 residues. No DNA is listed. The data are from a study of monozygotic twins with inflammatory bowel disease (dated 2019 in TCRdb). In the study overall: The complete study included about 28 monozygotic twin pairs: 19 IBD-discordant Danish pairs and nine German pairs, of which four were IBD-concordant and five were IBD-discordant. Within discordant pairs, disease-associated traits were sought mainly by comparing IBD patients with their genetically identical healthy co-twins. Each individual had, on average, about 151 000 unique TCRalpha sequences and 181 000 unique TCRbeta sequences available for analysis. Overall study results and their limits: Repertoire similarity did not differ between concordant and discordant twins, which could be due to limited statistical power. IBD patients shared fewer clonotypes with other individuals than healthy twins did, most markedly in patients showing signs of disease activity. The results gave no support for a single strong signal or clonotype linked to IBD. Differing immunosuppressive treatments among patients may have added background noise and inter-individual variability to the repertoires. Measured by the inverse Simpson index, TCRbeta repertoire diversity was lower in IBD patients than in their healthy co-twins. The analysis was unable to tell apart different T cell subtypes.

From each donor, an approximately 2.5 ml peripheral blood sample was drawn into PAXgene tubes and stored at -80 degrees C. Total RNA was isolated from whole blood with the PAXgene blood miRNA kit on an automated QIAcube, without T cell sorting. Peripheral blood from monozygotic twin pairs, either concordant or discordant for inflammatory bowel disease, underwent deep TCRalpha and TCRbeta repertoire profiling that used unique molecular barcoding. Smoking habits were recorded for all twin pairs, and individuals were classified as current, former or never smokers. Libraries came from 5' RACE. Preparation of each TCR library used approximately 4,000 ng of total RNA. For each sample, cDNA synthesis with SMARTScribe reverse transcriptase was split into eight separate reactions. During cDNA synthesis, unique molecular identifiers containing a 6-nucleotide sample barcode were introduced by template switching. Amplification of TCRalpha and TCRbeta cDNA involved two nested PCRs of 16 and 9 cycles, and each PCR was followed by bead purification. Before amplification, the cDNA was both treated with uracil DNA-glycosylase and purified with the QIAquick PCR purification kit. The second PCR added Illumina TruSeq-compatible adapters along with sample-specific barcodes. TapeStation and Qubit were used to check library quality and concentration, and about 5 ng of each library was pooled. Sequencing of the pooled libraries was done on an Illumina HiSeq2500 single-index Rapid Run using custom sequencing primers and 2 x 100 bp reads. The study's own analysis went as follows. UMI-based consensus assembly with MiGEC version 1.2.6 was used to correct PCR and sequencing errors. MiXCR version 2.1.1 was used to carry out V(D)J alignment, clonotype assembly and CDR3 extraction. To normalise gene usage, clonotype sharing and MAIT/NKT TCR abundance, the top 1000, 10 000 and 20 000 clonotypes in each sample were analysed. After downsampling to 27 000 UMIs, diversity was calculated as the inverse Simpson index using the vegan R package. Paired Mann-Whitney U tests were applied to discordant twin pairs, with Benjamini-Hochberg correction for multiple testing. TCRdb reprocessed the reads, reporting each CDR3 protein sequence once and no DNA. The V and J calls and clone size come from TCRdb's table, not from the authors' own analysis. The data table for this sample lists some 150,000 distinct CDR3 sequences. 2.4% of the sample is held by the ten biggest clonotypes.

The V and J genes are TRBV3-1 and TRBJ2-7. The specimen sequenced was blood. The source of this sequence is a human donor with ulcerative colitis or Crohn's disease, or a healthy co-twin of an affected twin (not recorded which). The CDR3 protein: CASRLGVSYEQYF.